The TCR beta chain described here comes from a study of shared clonotypes between healthy human individuals. This CDR3 is 16 amino acids long. Germline CDR1 reads LGHNA; CDR2 reads YNFKEQ. Trimming cost V 4 bases and J 3 bases; bases outside gene matches: 9. Assay runs were performed at deep level. Some clones are missing from TCRdb's copy, which holds only in-frame ones; the method was immunoSEQ multiplex PCR. The table has roughly 2,000,000 clones, just over 90% seen once; the top ten hold around 1.8%. Cells designated naive CD8 were CD45RO-negative and were positively selected for CCR7, with terminally differentiated effector memory CD45RA+ cells excluded. This clone was recorded once.

This receptor was obtained from a man aged 18 to 30 in good health. Some clones in this sample may be carry-over from other donors' samples. The chain has TRBV4-2 and TRBJ2-7; 10 nucleotides line up with TRBD1. Sequenced: naive CD8+ T cells from PBMCs. This CDR3 is CASSPEDRGLDYEQYF. Written as DNA, the CDR3 is TGTGCCAGCAGCCCGGAAGACAGGGGGCTGGACTACGAGCAGTACTTC.